These T cell receptor beta chains were read from a single sample in a study of cytomegalovirus exposure and HLA in healthy donors. TCRdb's table, derived via immunoSEQ multiplex PCR, lists solely in-frame clones and lacks some. The sample carries 90,000 to 150,000 clones, under 85% recorded once. The sample comprised PBMCs. Every receptor here comes from a human donor in good health. Both conserved end residues are part of each CDR3. The D gene is left open where the match is weak. The size entry is marked missing in some rows and otherwise reads once, few, many or a size class.

>TRBJ2-7|TRBV5-1|-|-
CASSLSNLADEQYF
TGCGCCAGCAGCTTGTCCAACTTAGCGGATGAGCAGTACTTC
>TRBJ1-1|TRBV6-5|-|-
CASSLDGGRTAFF
TGTGCCAGCAGTCTCGACGGGGGGCGGACAGCTTTCTTT
>TRBJ1-1|TRBV5-1|-|-
CASRGGTQGFF
TGCGCCAGCAGGGGAGGGACCCAGGGTTTCTTT
>TRBJ2-3|TRBV18|TRBD2|-
CASSPLAVYGDGTDTQYF
TGTGCCAGCTCACCGCTAGCGGTCTACGGGGATGGCACAGATACGCAGTATTTT
>TRBJ2-5|TRBV7-9|TRBD1|-
CASSSHPGTGGTQYF
TGTGCCAGCAGCTCGCACCCCGGGACAGGAGGGACCCAGTACTTC
>TRBJ2-1|TRBV28|TRBD2|-
CASSKGLAGGSYNEQFF
TGTGCCAGCAGTAAAGGACTAGCGGGAGGATCCTACAATGAGCAGTTCTTC
>TRBJ2-7|TRBV5-4|-|-
CASSPLSGSVEQYF
TGTGCCAGCAGCCCCCTTTCGGGATCCGTCGAGCAGTACTTC
>TRBJ2-3|TRBV5-5|-|-
CASSLVVGVSTDTQYF
TGTGCCAGCAGCTTGGTTGTGGGAGTGAGCACAGATACGCAGTATTTT
>TRBJ2-7|TRBV7-6|TRBD1|-
CASSARTGVINEQYF
TGTGCCAGCAGCGCCCGGACAGGGGTTATCAACGAGCAGTACTTC
>TRBJ2-1|TRBV18|-|-
CASSPRSVAGNGQFF
TGTGCCAGCTCACCTCGCAGCGTGGCGGGTAATGGGCAGTTCTTC
>TRBJ1-1|TRBV10-2|TRBD1|few
CASSRDRIAANTEAFF
TGCGCCAGCTCCAGGGACAGGATCGCCGCGAACACTGAAGCTTTCTTT
>TRBJ2-7|TRBV6-5|TRBD1|once
CASIAPGTDGKEYF
TGTGCCAGCATAGCACCGGGGACAGACGGAAAGGAGTACTTC
>TRBJ2-5|TRBV20-1|-|-
CSVRRPRGQYF
TGCAGTGTTCGGCGCCCTAGGGGCCAGTACTTC
>TRBJ2-4|TRBV5-1|-|-
CASSRTDLAKNSQYF
TGCGCCAGCAGCCGCACCGATCTAGCCAAAAACAGTCAGTACTTC
>TRBJ2-2|TRBV7-2|TRBD2|-
CASRRAGVAGELFF
TGTGCCAGTAGGCGAGCGGGAGTGGCCGGGGAGCTGTTTTTT
>TRBJ1-1|TRBV5-1|-|-
CASSLVRGTEAFF
TGCGCCAGCAGCTTGGTAAGGGGCACTGAAGCTTTCTTT
>TRBJ1-1|TRBV20-1|-|-
CSAGVRVEAFF
TGCAGTGCTGGAGTCCGGGTGGAGGCTTTCTTT
>TRBJ2-7|TRBV6-5|TRBD1|-
CASSSSKGAPSYEQYF
TGTGCCAGCAGTTCCTCAAAGGGGGCACCGTCCTACGAGCAGTACTTC
>TRBJ2-2|TRBV19|TRBD2|-
CASSIVVLFWGTSVPNTGELFF
TGTGCCAGTAGTATAGTGGTCTTGTTTTGGGGGACTAGCGTACCTAACACCGGGGAGCTGTTTTTT
>TRBJ2-7|TRBV7-9|-|-
CASSPPTSYEQYF
TGTGCCAGCAGCCCCCCTACCTCCTACGAGCAGTACTTC
>TRBJ1-3|TRBV27|-|-
CASSLSWGPENTIYF
TGTGCCAGCAGTTTATCCTGGGGGCCAGAAAACACCATATATTTT
>TRBJ2-2|TRBV2|TRBD1|-
CASRSTGANTGELFF
TGTGCCAGCAGGTCGACAGGGGCCAACACCGGGGAGCTGTTTTTT
>TRBJ2-7|TRBV19|TRBD2|-
CASEAAGGGYEQYF
TGTGCCAGCGAAGCAGCGGGAGGAGGCTACGAGCAGTACTTC
>TRBJ2-2|TRBV2|-|-
CASSESQRSNTGELFF
TGTGCCAGCAGTGAAAGCCAGCGCTCGAACACCGGGGAGCTGTTTTTT
>TRBJ2-7|TRBV27|TRBD1|-
CASSPRLTGESEQYF
TGTGCCAGCAGTCCCCGCCTGACAGGGGAGAGCGAGCAGTACTTT
>TRBJ1-2|TRBV7-8|TRBD1|-
CASSLGDRGRYGYTF
TGTGCCAGCAGCTTAGGCGACAGGGGGAGGTATGGCTACACCTTC
>TRBJ2-1|TRBV27|-|-
CACVGGAMNEQFF
TGTGCCTGTGTCGGGGGAGCGATGAATGAGCAGTTCTTC
>TRBJ1-2|TRBV25-1|-|-
CASREGGVGYTF
TGTGCCAGCCGTGAGGGGGGGGTAGGCTACACCTTC
>TRBJ2-5|TRBV6-5|-|-
CASSYSSYQETQYF
TGTGCCAGCAGTTATTCGTCGTACCAAGAGACCCAGTACTTC
>TRBJ2-2|TRBV6-1|TRBD2|-
CASSPGTRNTGELFF
TGTGCCAGCAGTCCCGGGACTAGGAACACCGGGGAGCTGTTTTTT
>TRBJ2-7|TRBV7-8|TRBD2|-
CASSVTSGPYEQYF
TGTGCCAGCAGCGTGACTAGCGGACCCTACGAGCAGTACTTC
>TRBJ2-1|TRBV2|-|-
CASSENRPRVSEQFF
TGTGCCAGCAGTGAGAATAGACCCCGGGTGAGTGAGCAGTTCTTC
>TRBJ2-2|TRBV10-3|TRBD2|-
CAISRTSGRRGELFF
TGTGCCATCAGCCGGACTAGCGGGAGGAGAGGGGAGCTGTTTTTT
>TRBJ1-2|TRBV28|TRBD1|once
CASSPAGGLKYGYTF
TGTGCCAGCAGTCCTGCAGGGGGCTTGAAATATGGCTACACCTTC
>TRBJ2-5|TRBV11-3|TRBD1|-
CASSPYRGQETQYF
TGTGCCAGCAGCCCATACAGGGGACAAGAGACCCAGTACTTC
>TRBJ2-1|TRBV5-1|-|-
CASSRTGYYNEQFF
TGCGCCAGCAGCCGAACAGGCTACTACAATGAGCAGTTCTTC
>TRBJ2-3|TRBV5-1|-|-
CASRSSHSTDTQYF
TGCGCCAGCAGGAGTTCCCATAGCACAGATACGCAGTATTTT
>TRBJ2-1|TRBV14|-|-
CASSQDYSGRVRNEQFF
TGTGCCAGCAGCCAAGACTATAGTGGCAGGGTACGCAATGAGCAGTTCTTC